Presented here are 21 T cell receptor beta chains from one specimen sequenced in a study of blood T cell repertoires in COVID-19. Assay: immunoSEQ multiplex PCR; the TCRdb copy retains only in-frame clones and omits some. The sample holds approximately 210,000 clones; approximately 91% are singletons and the top ten take 4% to 5.5%. Input material: peripheral blood. The receptor source for this set is a middle-aged woman with acute or convalescent COVID-19.

V and J are TRBV18 and TRBJ2-2; TRBD1 matches at 8 bases. The germline V gene encodes CDR1 KGHSH and CDR2 LQKENI. Trimming at V came to 1 base and at J to 7 bases, leaving 11 bases not matched to a gene. The CDR3 sequence is 17 residues long. The CDR3 here is CASSPRLDRARNGELFF. The CDR3 DNA reads as TGTGCCAGCTCACCACGTCTGGACAGGGCTAGGAACGGGGAGCTGTTTTTT.

V is TRBV7-2 and J is TRBJ2-4; 14 nucleotides align to TRBD2. This CDR3 contains 17 residues. Trimming at V came to 5 bases and at J to 9 bases, leaving 12 bases not matched to a gene. The germline CDR1 and CDR2 sequences are SGHTA and FQGNSA. CDR3: CASSPPTSGGAGGIQYF. Here the CDR3 DNA reads TGTGCCAGCAGCCCCCCGACTAGCGGGGGGGCCGGGGGCATTCAGTACTTC. Drawing the rest from reference TRBV7-2 and TRBJ2-4, the complete variable domain is GAGVSQSPSNKVTEKGKDVELRCDPISGHTALYWYRQSLGQGLEFLIYFQGNSAPDKSGLPSDRFSAERTGGSVSTLTIQRTQQEDSAVYLCASSPPTSGGAGGIQYFGAGTRLSVL.

This chain joins TRBV29-1 and TRBJ2-3; tentatively, D is TRBD2 (5 bases). CDR1 is SQVTM and CDR2 is ANQGSEA in the germline V gene. V was pared by 3 bases and J by 5 bases, with 12 bases between. This CDR3 contains 13 residues. CDR3 nucleotides: TGCAGCGTTGACGGCCGGGGTGGAGATACGCAGTATTTT. Protein: CSVDGRGGDTQYF.

The rearrangement uses TRBV2 and TRBJ1-2; 8 bases are shared with TRBD1. V lost 8 bases and J lost 3; bases outside the gene matches: 8. The V gene's germline CDR1 is SNHLY and CDR2 FYNNEI. This CDR3 region has 14 residues. Written as DNA, the CDR3 is TGTGCCAGCGGCGGACAGGGTCTGGACTATGGCTACACCTTC. This gives the protein CASGGQGLDYGYTF.

The chain links TRBV6-4 to TRBJ2-1; 9 bases agree with TRBD2. Looked up from germline, CDR1 is MRHNA and CDR2 is SNTAGT. J was trimmed by 4 bases and V by 6 bases; bases with no gene match: 7. CDR3 length: 15 residues. The CDR3, as DNA: TGTGCCAGCAGGCTTAGCGGGGGCCAATACAATGAGCAGTTCTTC. It yields the protein CASRLSGGQYNEQFF.

The chain joins TRBV19 to TRBJ1-5, with a possible D match to TRBD1 (5 bases). Germline CDR1 is LNHDA and CDR2 is SQIVND (reference sequence). CDR3 length equals 13 residues. Between the trimmed V and J ends, which lost 7 bases and 6 bases, there was a span of 13 bases. Here the CDR3 reads CASKPRVGQPQHF. CDR3 sequence (DNA): TGTGCCAGTAAGCCCAGGGTCGGTCAGCCCCAGCATTTT.

This clone came up a few times. V is TRBV12-3 or TRBV12-4 and J is TRBJ1-1; D is possibly TRBD1 (5 bases). The CDR3 extends over 13 amino acids. Trimming left V 7 bases short and J 6 bases short, with 15 bases between. The CDR3 sequence is CASTPGGWAEAFF. CDR3 DNA sequence: TGTGCCAGCACCCCCGGGGGGTGGGCTGAAGCTTTCTTT.

This chain connects TRBV10-1 to TRBJ2-1; D is undetermined. Germline loops: CDR1 WNHNN, CDR2 SYGVQD (reference sequence). The CDR3 has 13 amino acids. V was pared by 4 bases and J by 4 bases, with 8 bases between. CDR3 coding DNA: TGCGCCAGCAGTGTTAACGGGTACAATGAGCAGTTCTTC. Its translation is CASSVNGYNEQFF.

The rearrangement joins TRBV7-6 to TRBJ1-5; tentatively, D is TRBD1 (5 bases). This CDR3 is 15 amino acids long. Germline V gene data show CDR1 as SGHVS and CDR2 as FNYEAQ. Between the trimmed V and J ends, which lost 4 bases and 6 bases, there was a span of 16 bases. CDR3 in DNA: TGTGCCAGCAGCTCGGGGGGTATAGGGTCTCAGCCCCAGCATTTT. Translated, it gives CASSSGGIGSQPQHF.

The V call is TRBV12-3 or TRBV12-4, the J call TRBJ1-6, with D perhaps matching TRBD1 (5 bases). The CDR3 runs 13 residues. V dropped 6 bases and J dropped 14 bases, with 17 bases sitting between them. The CDR3 region is CASSRDSVGTLHF. DNA for the CDR3: TGTGCCAGCAGCCGTGACAGCGTGGGTACCCTCCACTTT.

This clone was recorded once. This chain uses TRBV9 with TRBJ2-3; 7 bases are shared with TRBD2. With V trimmed by 5 bases and J by 2 bases, 14 bases remained unmatched. Germline CDR1 and CDR2: SGDLS and YYNGEE. The CDR3 loop spans 17 amino acids. The CDR3 reads CASSPGLYTTYTDTQYF. The CDR3 coding sequence is TGTGCCAGCAGTCCGGGACTATACACTACGTACACAGATACGCAGTATTTT.

The J gene is TRBJ2-3, the V gene TRBV24-1; D is unresolved. The CDR3 length is 14 residues. Germline V gives CDR1 KGHDR, CDR2 SFDVKD. Trimming took 2 bases from V and 2 from J, leaving 7 bases between them. The CDR3 loop reads CATSDSGVTDTQYF. In nucleotides, the CDR3 is TGTGCCACCAGTGATTCGGGTGTCACAGATACGCAGTATTTT.

The chain uses TRBV10-3 and TRBJ1-1, with 7 bases lining up with TRBD1. The CDR3 consists of 14 residues. Germline loops: CDR1 ENHRY, CDR2 SYGVKD. J lost 0 bases, V lost 7 bases, and 5 bases had no gene match. CDR3 amino acids: CAIKRGQLNTEAFF. Here the CDR3 DNA reads TGTGCCATCAAGAGGGGACAGTTGAACACTGAAGCTTTCTTT.

This chain uses TRBV2 with TRBJ1-3, with D maybe TRBD1 (6 bases). CDR1 and CDR2 (germline): SNHLY, FYNNEI. This CDR3 is 12 amino acids long. Trimming cost V 3 bases and J 7 bases, with 7 bases left between them. CDR3 protein: CASSEQGNTIYF. The CDR3, as DNA: TGTGCCAGCAGTGAGCAGGGGAACACCATATATTTT.

Note on this clone: Other DNA sequences in the sample encode the same CDR3. The chain combines TRBV9 with TRBJ1-2; D is ambiguous. Trimming pared 3 bases from V and 0 bases from J, leaving 9 bases between. Germline CDR1 reads SGDLS; CDR2 reads YYNGEE. This CDR3 spans 14 amino acids. CDR3 DNA: TGTGCCAGCAGCGCCGGAGGGCCTAACTATGGCTACACCTTC. Translation gives CASSAGGPNYGYTF.

The chain is built from TRBV7-8 and TRBJ1-5, with TRBD1 matching over 8 bases. V lost 4 bases and J lost 9; bases outside the gene matches: 11. The germline V gene encodes CDR1 SGHVS and CDR2 FQNEAQ. The length of the CDR3 is 15 residues. This CDR3 is CASSSTGTGRSPQHF. The CDR3 nucleotides read TGTGCCAGCAGCTCCACCGGGACAGGCCGCTCGCCCCAGCATTTT.

The chain joins TRBV7-9 to TRBJ2-1; tentative D call: TRBD1 (6 bases). This CDR3 is 15 amino acids long. CDR1 is SEHNR, CDR2 FQNEAQ, per germline (reference sequence). V lost 5 bases, J lost 2 bases, and 13 bases lay in between. Written as DNA, the CDR3 is TGTGCCAGCAGCCAAACAGGGTTTCCCTACAATGAGCAGTTCTTC. As protein: CASSQTGFPYNEQFF.

This clone was seen a handful of times. The chain links TRBV21-1 to TRBJ2-7; no DNA check was done on the table's D call, TRBD1. TRBV21-1 is classified as a pseudogene. The CDR3 is made up of 16 amino acids. The CDR3 nucleotides read TGTGCCAGCAGGAGGCCACGGAGGACAGCGACCTACGAGCAGTACGTC. Encoded protein: CASRRPRRTATYEQYV.

This chain uses TRBV6-5 with TRBJ1-1; D might be TRBD1 (6 bases). CDR3 length: 11 amino acids. Looked up from germline, CDR1 is MNHEY and CDR2 is SVGAGI. Trimming stripped 6 bases from V and 8 bases from J, with 10 bases between. This CDR3 reads CASSHRVEAFF. The CDR3, as DNA: TGTGCCAGCAGCCACAGGGTCGAAGCTTTCTTT.

The chain couples TRBV12-5 to TRBJ1-1, with a weak D call TRBD1 (6 bases). CDR3 size: 13 residues. Germline lookup yields CDR1 LGHNT and CDR2 FRNRAP. Between the trimmed V and J ends, which lost 8 bases and 9 bases, there was a span of 19 bases. Here the CDR3 reads CASRSGPQGKAFF. The DNA of the CDR3 is TGTGCTAGTCGCAGTGGTCCTCAGGGGAAAGCTTTCTTT. The full variable domain, in which reference TRBV12-5 and TRBJ1-1 provide the parts outside the CDR3, is DARVTQTPRHKVTEMGQEVTMRCQPILGHNTVFWYRQTMMQGLELLAYFRNRAPLDDSGMPKDRFSAEMPDATLATLKIQPSEPRDSAVYFCASRSGPQGKAFFGQGTRLTVV.

The chain joins TRBV21-1 to TRBJ2-2; TRBD2 was called by the table and not checked on the DNA. TRBV21-1 represents a pseudogene. The CDR3 totals 13 residues. The CDR3 DNA reads as TGTGCCAGCAGCAGTGAGCACACCGGGGAGCTGTTTTTT. Its protein product is CASSSEHTGELFF.